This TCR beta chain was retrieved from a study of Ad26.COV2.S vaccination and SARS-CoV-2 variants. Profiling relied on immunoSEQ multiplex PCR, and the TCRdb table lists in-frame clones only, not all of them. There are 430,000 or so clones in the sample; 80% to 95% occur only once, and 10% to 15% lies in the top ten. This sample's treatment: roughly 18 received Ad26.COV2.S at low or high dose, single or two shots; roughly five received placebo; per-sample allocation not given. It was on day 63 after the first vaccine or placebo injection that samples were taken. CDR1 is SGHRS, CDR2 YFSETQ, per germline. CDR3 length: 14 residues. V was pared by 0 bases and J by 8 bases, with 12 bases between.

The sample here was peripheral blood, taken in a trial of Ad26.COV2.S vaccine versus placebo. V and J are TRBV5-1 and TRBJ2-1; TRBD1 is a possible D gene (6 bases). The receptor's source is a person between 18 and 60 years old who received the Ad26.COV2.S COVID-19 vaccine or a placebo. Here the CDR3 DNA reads TGCGCCAGCAGCTTGGGGCAGGGGCATCATGAGCAGTTCTTC. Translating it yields CASSLGQGHHEQFF.